Listed below are T cell receptor beta chains from one sample, sequenced in a study of T cells after yellow fever vaccination. TCRdb re-analysed the 5' RACE reads in MiXCR, keeping a single row per CDR3 protein. The data show some 240,000 distinct CDR3 sequences, with 5.2% seen just once and roughly 3% held by the top ten. The sample here was CD4+ T cells sorted from PBMCs, taken on the day of the yellow fever booster vaccination. These receptors were taken from a man between 18 and 29 years old who received the YFV17D yellow fever vaccine. Both conserved end residues are part of each CDR3. Fields, in order: J gene, V gene, D gene, clone size, CDR3 DNA, CDR3 protein. A D gene is named only where the DNA matches it firmly. Clone size is not always given. Where it is, it says once, few, many or a class for expanded clones.

>TRBJ1-1|TRBV19|TRBD1|NA
TGTGCCAGTAGTATATTGGGGACAGATATGAACACTGAAGCTTTCTTT
CASSILGTDMNTEAFF
>TRBJ2-2|TRBV29-1|NA|NA
TGCAGCGTTGTGGGCCAGGGTGACACCGGGGAGCTGTTTTTT
CSVVGQGDTGELFF
>TRBJ2-1|TRBV18|TRBD2|few
TGTGCCAGCTCACCACCGACTAGCGGTGACAATGAGCAGTTCTTC
CASSPPTSGDNEQFF
>TRBJ2-5|TRBV7-9|NA|NA
TGTGCCAGCAGTCCCCAAGTGACCCAGTACTTC
CASSPQVTQYF
>TRBJ2-1|TRBV7-9|TRBD2|NA
TGTGCCAGCACTCAACCCGGGACTAGCGGGGGGGCGACCTACAATGAGCAGTTCTTC
CASTQPGTSGGATYNEQFF
>TRBJ2-3|TRBV6-5|TRBD2|NA
TGTGCCAGCAGTAAGGGACTAGCGGGGGGAAGCACAGATACGCAGTATTTT
CASSKGLAGGSTDTQYF
>TRBJ1-6|TRBV6-1|NA|few
TGTGCCAGCAGTGATTCAGGGTGGATCAATTCACCCCTCCACTTT
CASSDSGWINSPLHF
>TRBJ2-2|TRBV5-1|NA|few
TGCGCCAGCTCACCCCAGGGTACGGCCACCGGGGAGCTGTTTTTT
CASSPQGTATGELFF
>TRBJ1-3|TRBV5-1|NA|many
TGCGCCAGCAGCTCACGGGGAAACACCATATATTTT
CASSSRGNTIYF
>TRBJ2-7|TRBV20-1|TRBD2|NA
TGCAGTGCTCCGAGCGGGGGGTTCTCCTACGAGCAGTACTTC
CSAPSGGFSYEQYF
>TRBJ2-5|TRBV5-1|TRBD2|few
TGCGCCAGCAGACCGGAACTAGCGGGGGGACAAGAGACCCAGTACTTC
CASRPELAGGQETQYF
>TRBJ1-2|TRBV6-6|TRBD1|NA
TGTGCCAGCAGACAGGGGGTTGGCGGCTACACCTTC
CASRQGVGGYTF
>TRBJ2-5|TRBV4-3|TRBD2|many
TGCGCCAGCAGCCTTTGGGGGGGTTCAGAGACCCAGTACTTC
CASSLWGGSETQYF
>TRBJ2-3|TRBV7-2|NA|NA
TGTGCCAGCAGCTTAGTTCAGAATACGCAGTATTTT
CASSLVQNTQYF
>TRBJ2-3|TRBV7-2|TRBD2|many
TGTGCCAGCAGCCCTTTAGCGGGGACAGATACGCAGTATTTT
CASSPLAGTDTQYF
>TRBJ1-4|TRBV7-8|NA|few
TGTGCCAGCAGGCTCCGGGAGCATGAAAAACTGTTTTTT
CASRLREHEKLFF
>TRBJ1-6|TRBV4-1|NA|NA
TGCGCCAGCAGCCGTGGGCCTTGGGAAAGGACACCCCTCCACTTT
CASSRGPWERTPLHF
>TRBJ1-2|TRBV5-1|TRBD1|few
TGCGCCAGCAGCTTGGCCCCGACGGGACAGGGCTTGAAGGAGGGCTACACCTTC
CASSLAPTGQGLKEGYTF
>TRBJ2-5|TRBV5-1|NA|few
TGCGCCAGCAGCTTGGTACAGATCCAAGAGACCCAGTACTTC
CASSLVQIQETQYF
>TRBJ2-3|TRBV20-1|NA|few
TGCAGTGCTAGAGATACGGGGAGCACAGATACGCAGTATTTT
CSARDTGSTDTQYF
>TRBJ1-5|TRBV4-3|NA|many
TGCGCCAGCAGTCTGTGGGGTACGAGTCAGCCCCAGCATTTT
CASSLWGTSQPQHF
>TRBJ2-7|TRBV2|TRBD1|NA
TGTGCCAGCAGGCTTGGGGCAGGGGGTGTTTACGAGCAGTACTTC
CASRLGAGGVYEQYF
>TRBJ1-5|TRBV28|NA|few
TGTGCCAGCAGAACCAGGGGCAATCAGCCCCAGCATTTT
CASRTRGNQPQHF
>TRBJ2-7|TRBV18|NA|many
TGTGCCAGCTCACCATTGGGGGCCGGGCTAGACGAGCAGTACTTC
CASSPLGAGLDEQYF
>TRBJ1-1|TRBV20-1|NA|few
TGCAGTGCTAGGGAGGGGGGAGGTACTGAAGCTTTCTTT
CSAREGGGTEAFF
>TRBJ2-1|TRBV20-1|TRBD2|many
TGCAGTGCTAGAATCGCGGGGGGGCTCTATAATGAGCAGTTCTTC
CSARIAGGLYNEQFF
>TRBJ2-5|TRBV7-3|TRBD2|few
TGTGCCAGCAGGGCTAGCGGGGGGAGCCAAGAGACCCAGTACTTC
CASRASGGSQETQYF
>TRBJ1-5|TRBV5-1|NA|few
TGCGCCAGCAGCTTAGGGCCGGAGCAGCCCCAGCATTTT
CASSLGPEQPQHF
>TRBJ2-1|TRBV20-1|NA|few
TGCAGTGCTAGAGATACGACTGGTTACAATGAGCAGTTCTTC
CSARDTTGYNEQFF
>TRBJ1-2|TRBV6-2/TRBV6-3|NA|NA
TGTGCCAGCACCCCCGACGGGAACTATGGCTACACCTTC
CASTPDGNYGYTF
>TRBJ1-4|TRBV6-2/TRBV6-3|NA|few
TGTGCCAGCAGCCAAGGGGAGGGACTGTTTTTT
CASSQGEGLFF
>TRBJ1-5|TRBV20-1|TRBD1|few
TGCAGTGCTAGAGAGTACAGGGGTAGTCAGCCCCAGCATTTT
CSAREYRGSQPQHF
>TRBJ2-2|TRBV5-1|NA|few
TGCGCCAGCAGCTTGGAGGGGGACTTCTCCACCGGGGAGCTGTTTTTT
CASSLEGDFSTGELFF
>TRBJ1-3|TRBV18|NA|many
TGTGCCAGCTCACCACCGGGTAGAGGCTCTGGAAACACCATATATTTT
CASSPPGRGSGNTIYF
>TRBJ1-6|TRBV19|NA|few
TGTGCCAGTAGTATCCCCGGGGGTTCACCCCTCCACTTT
CASSIPGGSPLHF
>TRBJ2-1|TRBV5-1|NA|NA
TGCGCCAGCAGCTTGGTAGCAGGGGAATACAATGAGCAGTTCTTC
CASSLVAGEYNEQFF
>TRBJ2-3|TRBV25-1|NA|many
TGTGCCAGCAGTGCCTCGGGGTTGCTAGATACGCAGTATTTT
CASSASGLLDTQYF
>TRBJ2-3|TRBV6-6|TRBD1|many
TGTGCCAGCAGCCAATGGACAGGGGGCACGTGGAGGACAGATACGCAGTATTTT
CASSQWTGGTWRTDTQYF
>TRBJ2-7|TRBV4-1|NA|few
TGCGCCAGCAGCCTCCTCCCGTACCAGGGTGGAGGCTACGAGCAGTACTTC
CASSLLPYQGGGYEQYF
>TRBJ2-1|TRBV7-2|NA|many
TGTGCCAGCAGCTCACAGGGCAATGAGCAGTTCTTC
CASSSQGNEQFF
>TRBJ2-3|TRBV28|NA|NA
TGTGCCAGCCCCTTATCCGGGACTCAGAGCACAGATACGCAGTATTTT
CASPLSGTQSTDTQYF